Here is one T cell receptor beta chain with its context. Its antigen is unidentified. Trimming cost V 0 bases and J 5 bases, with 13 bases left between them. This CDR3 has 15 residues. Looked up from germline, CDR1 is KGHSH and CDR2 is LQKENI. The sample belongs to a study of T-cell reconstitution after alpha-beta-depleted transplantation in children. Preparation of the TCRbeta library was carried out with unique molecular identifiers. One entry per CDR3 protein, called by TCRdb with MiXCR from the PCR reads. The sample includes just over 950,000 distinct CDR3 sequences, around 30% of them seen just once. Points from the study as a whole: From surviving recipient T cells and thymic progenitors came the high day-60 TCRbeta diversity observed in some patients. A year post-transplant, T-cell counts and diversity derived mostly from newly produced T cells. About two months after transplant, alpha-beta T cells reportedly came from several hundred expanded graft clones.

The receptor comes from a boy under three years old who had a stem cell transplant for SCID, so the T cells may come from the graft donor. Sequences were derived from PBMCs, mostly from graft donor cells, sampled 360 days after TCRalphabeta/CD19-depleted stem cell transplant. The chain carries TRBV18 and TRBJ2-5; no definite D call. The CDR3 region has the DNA TGTGCCAGCTCACCACCGGGCCCGAAGAGGGAGACCCAGTACTTC. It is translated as CASSPPGPKRETQYF. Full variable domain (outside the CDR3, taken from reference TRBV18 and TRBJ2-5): NAGVMQNPRHLVRRRGQEARLRCSPMKGHSHVYWYRQLPEEGLKFMVYLQKENIIDESGMPKERFSAEFPKEGPSILRIQQVVRGDSAAYFCASSPPGPKRETQYFGPGTRLLVL.